This T cell receptor (beta chain) was sequenced in a study of neurological immune-mediated disorders (dated by TCRdb to between 2018 and 2021). Study-level background: Peripheral blood TCR-beta repertoires from HTLV-I-associated myelopathy (HAM/TSP) patients, multiple sclerosis patients and healthy controls were compared by UMI-based sequencing. Alongside PBMC samples, the set of 80 to 130 TCR-beta libraries contained longitudinal samples, technical triplicates, and paired CD4+ and CD8+ T-cell subsets that had been sorted. Longitudinal HAM/TSP and healthy donors were sampled at 3 time-points each (about 3-40 month intervals). The cohort included roughly 71 subjects: some 14 with HAM/TSP, approximately 34 with multiple sclerosis, and around 20 healthy controls.

Results the study describes overall, beyond this receptor: No identical CDR3 amino acid sequences were shared among expanded clones across subjects, suggesting private TCR-beta repertoires in all groups. TCR clonal expansion was highest in HAM/TSP patients and lowest in MS patients, with MS patients falling below even healthy controls.

This specimen's time point label, per the study, means: longitudinal time-point 2. Blood bank volunteers in Maryland, USA served as the healthy controls. Libraries from unsorted PBMCs were made from 2 million PBMCs kept in RNAlater at -80 degrees C until RNA extraction. Peripheral blood was subjected to Ficoll-Hypaque density gradient centrifugation to isolate PBMCs, which were then cryopreserved in liquid nitrogen. Spanning cysteine to phenylalanine, the CDR3 consists of 11 amino acids. Of all the DNA, just the CDR3 is kept, 33 bases in frame from base 1. CDR1 and CDR2 are read off the germline V gene as SGHTA and FQGNSA. V gives up 5 bases and J gives up 3 bases, and the segment between their germline ends measures 5 bases. This clonotype has ten or more counts. What antigen it recognizes has not been identified. Base qualities are not recorded, but no much larger clone differs from it by a single base.

cDNA was synthesized by template-switch 5'RACE using a primer with a 10-nucleotide random unique molecular identifier that tagged each TCR transcript. Each sequencing run produced over 160 million TCR-beta sequences covering 15-18 subjects. The RNeasy kit was used for extraction of total RNA. The KAPA Real-time Library Amplification kit was used to amplify TCR-beta VDJ regions with primers targeting the TCR constant region and the 5'RACE anchor. Sample indexes and Illumina adaptors were added in a first PCR, after which library yield was increased in a second PCR. After Ampure bead purification, the TCR product of roughly 650 bp was size-selected on a 2% E-gel SizeSelection system. Library quality was checked on a Bioanalyzer, concentration was measured with Qubit, and libraries were quantified with the Kapa Library Quantification kit before pooling. An Illumina HiSeq 2500 sequenced the libraries paired-end 2 x 150 bp. To increase sequence diversity, about 23-30% phiX was spiked into each library pool. The study's processing was this. Quality-filtered reads were processed with the UMI-based MiGEC pipeline, which removed over 75% of raw TCR sequences during error correction. VDJ genes were aligned to IMGT germline references, and each clonotype was defined by a unique CDR3 amino acid sequence together with V-J genes. Clonal expansion, Shannon diversity and CDR3 relatedness were evaluated with VDJtools (CalcPairwiseDistances, ClusterSamples), while phylogenetic trees were built in CLCbio workbench. Expanded clones were defined as having at least 8 unique UMIs, based on coefficient-of-variation modelling across technical triplicates. The public sequencing data were trimmed at Q25 with fastp and processed into clonotypes with MiXCR by TCRdb, which kept only in-frame beta chains. All rows with the same CDR3 protein become a single entry with the most common DNA and genes. These V and J calls are TCRdb output, not the study's own analysis. The table for this sample lists approximately 31,000 distinct CDR3 sequences; about 13% of them were counted only once. The ten largest clones represent roughly 2.3% of the sample.

The specimen sequenced was PBMCs. The receptor was isolated from a woman aged 40 to 50 in good health. The V and J segments used are TRBV7-2 and TRBJ2-7; no D gene is confidently identified. The base sequence is TGTGCCAGCAGCGAACACTACGAGCAGTACTTC. Its translation reads: CASSEHYEQYF.